Reported below is one TCR beta chain. This entry is derived from a study of control samples from healthy donors and cancer patients. Measured with immunoSEQ multiplex PCR; TCRdb has only the in-frame clones, and not every one. The sample yields roughly 180,000 clones, under 95% seen once. Specimen: blood. The source of this sequence is a woman aged 18 to 35 in good health.

In DNA, the CDR3 is TGTGCCAGCAGTTTACGACTTGGAAACACCATATATTTT. Translated: CASSLRLGNTIYF. The rearrangement links TRBV28 to TRBJ1-3; unclear D gene. The V gene lost 2 bases and the J gene lost 3 bases, with 5 bases spanning the gap. The CDR3 totals 13 residues. In germline, CDR1 is MDHEN, CDR2 SYDVKM.